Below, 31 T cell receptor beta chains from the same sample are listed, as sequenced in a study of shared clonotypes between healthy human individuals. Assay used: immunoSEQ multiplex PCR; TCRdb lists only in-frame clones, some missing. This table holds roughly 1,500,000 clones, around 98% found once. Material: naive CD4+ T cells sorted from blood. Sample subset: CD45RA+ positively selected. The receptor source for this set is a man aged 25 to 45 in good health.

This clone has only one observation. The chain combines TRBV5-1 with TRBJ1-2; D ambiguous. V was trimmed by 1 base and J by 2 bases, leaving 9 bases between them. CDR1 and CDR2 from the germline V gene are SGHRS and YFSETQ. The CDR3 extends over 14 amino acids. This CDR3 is CASSLLSENYGYTF. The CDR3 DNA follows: TGCGCCAGCAGCTTGTTAAGTGAGAACTATGGCTACACCTTC.

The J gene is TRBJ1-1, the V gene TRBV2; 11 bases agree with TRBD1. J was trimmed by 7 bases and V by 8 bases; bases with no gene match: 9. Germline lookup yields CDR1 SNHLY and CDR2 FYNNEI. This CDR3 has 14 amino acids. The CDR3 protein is CASRTDRGQGEAFF. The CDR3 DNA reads TGTGCCAGCCGTACGGACAGGGGGCAGGGTGAAGCTTTCTTT.

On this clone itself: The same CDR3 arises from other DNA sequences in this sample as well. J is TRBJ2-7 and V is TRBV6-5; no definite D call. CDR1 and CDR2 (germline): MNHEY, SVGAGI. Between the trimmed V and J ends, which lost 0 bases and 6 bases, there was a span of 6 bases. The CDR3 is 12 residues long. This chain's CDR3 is CASSYSRSEQYF. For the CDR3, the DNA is TGTGCCAGCAGTTACTCGAGGAGCGAGCAGTACTTC.

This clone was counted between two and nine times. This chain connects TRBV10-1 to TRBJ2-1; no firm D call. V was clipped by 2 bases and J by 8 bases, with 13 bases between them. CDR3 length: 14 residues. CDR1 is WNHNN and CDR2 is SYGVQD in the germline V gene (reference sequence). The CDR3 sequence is CASSESPRKHEQFF. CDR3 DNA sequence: TGCGCCAGCAGTGAGAGCCCGAGGAAGCATGAGCAGTTCTTC.

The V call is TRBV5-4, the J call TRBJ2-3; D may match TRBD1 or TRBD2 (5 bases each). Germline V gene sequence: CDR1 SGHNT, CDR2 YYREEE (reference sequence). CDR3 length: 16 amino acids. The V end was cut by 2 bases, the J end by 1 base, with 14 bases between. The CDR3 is CASSLSGTARTDTQYF. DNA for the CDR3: TGTGCCAGCAGCTTATCCGGGACGGCGCGCACAGATACGCAGTATTTT.

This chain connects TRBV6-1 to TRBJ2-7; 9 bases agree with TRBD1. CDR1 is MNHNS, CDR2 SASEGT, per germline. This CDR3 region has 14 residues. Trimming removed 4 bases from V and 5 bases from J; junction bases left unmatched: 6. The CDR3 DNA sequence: TGTGCCAGCAGTGCGGGGACAGGGCCGGACGAGCAGTACTTC. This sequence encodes CASSAGTGPDEQYF.

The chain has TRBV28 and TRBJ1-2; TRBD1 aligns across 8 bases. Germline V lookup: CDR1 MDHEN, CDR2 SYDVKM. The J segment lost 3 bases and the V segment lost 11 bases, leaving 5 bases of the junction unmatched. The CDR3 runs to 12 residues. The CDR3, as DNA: TGTGCCGCCGACAGGGGCGACTATGGCTACACCTTC. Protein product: CAADRGDYGYTF.

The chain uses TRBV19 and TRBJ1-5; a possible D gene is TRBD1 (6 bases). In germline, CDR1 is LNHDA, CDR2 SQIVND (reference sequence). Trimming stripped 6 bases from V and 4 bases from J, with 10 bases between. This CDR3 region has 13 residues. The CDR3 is CASRRQANQPQHF. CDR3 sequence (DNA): TGTGCCAGTAGGCGACAGGCAAATCAGCCCCAGCATTTT.

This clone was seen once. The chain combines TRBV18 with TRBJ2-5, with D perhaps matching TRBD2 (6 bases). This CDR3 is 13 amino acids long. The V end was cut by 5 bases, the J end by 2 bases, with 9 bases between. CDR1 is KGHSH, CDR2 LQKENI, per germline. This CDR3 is CASSYGGQETQYF. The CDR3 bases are TGTGCCAGCTCATACGGGGGACAAGAGACCCAGTACTTC.

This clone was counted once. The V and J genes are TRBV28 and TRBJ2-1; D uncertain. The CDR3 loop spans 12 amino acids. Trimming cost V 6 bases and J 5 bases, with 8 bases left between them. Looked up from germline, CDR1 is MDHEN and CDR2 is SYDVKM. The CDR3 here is CASRENNNEQFF. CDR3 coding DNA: TGTGCCAGCAGGGAAAATAACAATGAGCAGTTCTTC.

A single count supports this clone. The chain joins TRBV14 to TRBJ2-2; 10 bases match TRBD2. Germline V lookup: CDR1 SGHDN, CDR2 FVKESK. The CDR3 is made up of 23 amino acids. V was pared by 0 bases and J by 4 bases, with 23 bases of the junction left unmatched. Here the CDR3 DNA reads TGTGCCAGCAGCCAAGAATTAGCGGGACTAGCGTCCGTTGGTAGCGAGGCCACCGGGGAGCTGTTTTTT. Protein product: CASSQELAGLASVGSEATGELFF.

The CDR3, as DNA: TGTGCCAGCAGCCCAGAGCCCCACTCCTACAATGAGCAGTTCTTC. It specifies CASSPEPHSYNEQFF. The rearrangement uses TRBV9 and TRBJ2-1; D not resolved. V lost 4 bases to trimming and J lost 0 bases, with 11 bases between them. Germline V lookup: CDR1 SGDLS, CDR2 YYNGEE. This CDR3 contains 15 residues.

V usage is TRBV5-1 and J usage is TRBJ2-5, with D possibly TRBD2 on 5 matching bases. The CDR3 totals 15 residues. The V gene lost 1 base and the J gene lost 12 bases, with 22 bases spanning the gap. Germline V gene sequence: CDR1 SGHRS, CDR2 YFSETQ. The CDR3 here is CASSLSQPFRDPKYF. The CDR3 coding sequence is TGCGCCAGCAGCTTGTCCCAACCGTTCCGGGATCCCAAGTACTTC.

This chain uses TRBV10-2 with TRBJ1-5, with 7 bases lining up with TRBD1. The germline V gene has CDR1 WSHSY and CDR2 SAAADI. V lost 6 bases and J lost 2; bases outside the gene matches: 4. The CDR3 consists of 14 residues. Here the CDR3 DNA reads TGCGCCAGCAGCAATACAGGGGGCAATCAGCCCCAGCATTTT. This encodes CASSNTGGNQPQHF.

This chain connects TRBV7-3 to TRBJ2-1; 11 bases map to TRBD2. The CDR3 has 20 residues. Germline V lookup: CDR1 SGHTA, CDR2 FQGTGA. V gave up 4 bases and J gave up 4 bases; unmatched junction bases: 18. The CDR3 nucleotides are TGTGCCAGCAGCTCCAGGACAGGGCCTAGCGGGAGGTCTGTGTACAATGAGCAGTTCTTC. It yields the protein CASSSRTGPSGRSVYNEQFF.

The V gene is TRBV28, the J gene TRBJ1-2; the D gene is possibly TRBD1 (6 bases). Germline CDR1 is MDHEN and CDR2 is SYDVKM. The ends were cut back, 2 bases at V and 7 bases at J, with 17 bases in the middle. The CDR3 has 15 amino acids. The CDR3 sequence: CASSLGSRGLGGYTF. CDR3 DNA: TGTGCCAGCAGTTTAGGGTCGAGGGGGTTGGGTGGCTACACCTTC.

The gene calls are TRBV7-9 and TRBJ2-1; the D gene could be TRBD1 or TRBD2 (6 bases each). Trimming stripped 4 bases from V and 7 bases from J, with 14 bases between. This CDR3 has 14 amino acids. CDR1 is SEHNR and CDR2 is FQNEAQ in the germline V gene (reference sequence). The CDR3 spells CASSSVGGPNEQFF. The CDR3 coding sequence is TGTGCCAGCAGCTCCGTGGGGGGCCCAAATGAGCAGTTCTTC.

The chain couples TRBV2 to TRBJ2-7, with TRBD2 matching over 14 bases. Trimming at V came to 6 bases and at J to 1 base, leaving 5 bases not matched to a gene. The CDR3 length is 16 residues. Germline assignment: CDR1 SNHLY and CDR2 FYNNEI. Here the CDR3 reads CASRKGLAGASYEQYF. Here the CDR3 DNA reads TGTGCCAGCAGAAAGGGACTAGCGGGAGCATCCTACGAGCAGTACTTC.

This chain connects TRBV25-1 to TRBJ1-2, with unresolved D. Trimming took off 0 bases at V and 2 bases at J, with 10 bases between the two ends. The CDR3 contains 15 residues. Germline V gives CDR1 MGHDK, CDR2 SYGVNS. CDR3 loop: CASSEYGWGNYGYTF. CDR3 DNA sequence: TGTGCCAGCAGTGAATATGGTTGGGGAAACTATGGCTACACCTTC.

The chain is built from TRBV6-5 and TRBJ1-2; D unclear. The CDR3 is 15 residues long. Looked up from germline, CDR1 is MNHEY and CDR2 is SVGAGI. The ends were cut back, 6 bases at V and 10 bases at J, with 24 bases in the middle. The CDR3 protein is CASRPGKIEWWDYTF. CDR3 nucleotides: TGTGCCAGCAGACCCGGGAAAATTGAATGGTGGGACTACACCTTC.

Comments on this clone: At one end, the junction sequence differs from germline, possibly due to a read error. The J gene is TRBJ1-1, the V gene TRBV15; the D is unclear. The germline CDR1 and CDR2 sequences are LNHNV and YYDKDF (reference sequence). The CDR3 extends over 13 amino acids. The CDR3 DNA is TGTGCCACCAGCCGAGAACCGATGACTGAAGCTTTCTTT. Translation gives CATSREPMTEAFF.

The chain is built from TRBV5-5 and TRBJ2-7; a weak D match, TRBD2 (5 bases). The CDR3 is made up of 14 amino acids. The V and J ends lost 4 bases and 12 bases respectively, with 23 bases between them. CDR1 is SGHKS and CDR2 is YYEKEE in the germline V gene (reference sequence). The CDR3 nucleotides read TGTGCCAGCAGCCCCCGCCCACCCTTTCCTGAGGGGTACTTC. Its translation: CASSPRPPFPEGYF.

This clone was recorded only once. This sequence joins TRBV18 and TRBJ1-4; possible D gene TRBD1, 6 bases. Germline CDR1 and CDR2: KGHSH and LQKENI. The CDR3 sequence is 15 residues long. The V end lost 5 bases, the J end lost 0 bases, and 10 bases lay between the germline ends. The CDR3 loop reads CASSGQPTTNEKLFF. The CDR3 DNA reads TGTGCCAGCTCAGGACAGCCAACAACTAATGAAAAACTGTTTTTT.

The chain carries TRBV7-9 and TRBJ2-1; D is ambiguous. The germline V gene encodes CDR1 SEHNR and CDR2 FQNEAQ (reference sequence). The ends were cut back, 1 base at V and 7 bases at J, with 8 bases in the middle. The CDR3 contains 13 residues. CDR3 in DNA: TGTGCCAGCAGCTTAGTCCGGCTAAATGAGCAGTTCTTC. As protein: CASSLVRLNEQFF. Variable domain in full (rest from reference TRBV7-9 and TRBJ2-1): DTGVSQNPRHKITKRGQNVTFRCDPISEHNRLYWYRQTLGQGPEFLTYFQNEAQLEKSRLLSDRFSAERPKGSFSTLEIQRTEQGDSAMYLCASSLVRLNEQFFGPGTRLTVL.

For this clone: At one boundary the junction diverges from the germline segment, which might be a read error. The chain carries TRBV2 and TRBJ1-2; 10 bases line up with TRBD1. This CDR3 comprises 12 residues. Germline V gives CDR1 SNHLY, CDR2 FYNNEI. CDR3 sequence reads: CASKDRGTDLYF. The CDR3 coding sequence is TGTGCCAGCAAGGACAGGGGGACGGACCTTTACTTC.

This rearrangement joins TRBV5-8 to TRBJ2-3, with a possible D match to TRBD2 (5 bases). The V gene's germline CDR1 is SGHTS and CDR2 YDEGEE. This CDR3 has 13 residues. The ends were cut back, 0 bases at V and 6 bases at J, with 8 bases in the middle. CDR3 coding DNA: TGTGCCAGCAGCTTGGGTCCGGGGGATACGCAGTATTTT. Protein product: CASSLGPGDTQYF.

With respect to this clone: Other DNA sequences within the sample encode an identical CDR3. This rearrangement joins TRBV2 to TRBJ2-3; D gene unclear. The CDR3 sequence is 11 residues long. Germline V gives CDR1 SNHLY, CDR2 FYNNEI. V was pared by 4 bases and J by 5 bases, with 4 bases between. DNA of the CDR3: TGTGCCAGCAGTGGAGAAGATACGCAGTATTTT. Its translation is CASSGEDTQYF.

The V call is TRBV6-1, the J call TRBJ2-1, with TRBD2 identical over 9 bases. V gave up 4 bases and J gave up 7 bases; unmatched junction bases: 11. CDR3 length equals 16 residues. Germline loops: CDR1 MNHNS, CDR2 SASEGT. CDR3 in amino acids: CASSAVAGARRNEQFF. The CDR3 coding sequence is TGTGCCAGCAGTGCGGTAGCGGGAGCTCGAAGGAATGAGCAGTTCTTC.

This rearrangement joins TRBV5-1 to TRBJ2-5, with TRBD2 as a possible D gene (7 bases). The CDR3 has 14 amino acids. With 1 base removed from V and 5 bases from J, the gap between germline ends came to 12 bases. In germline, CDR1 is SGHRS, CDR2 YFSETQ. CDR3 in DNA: TGCGCCAGCAGCTTGTCGGGGGGCGCGGAGACCCAGTACTTC. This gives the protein CASSLSGGAETQYF.

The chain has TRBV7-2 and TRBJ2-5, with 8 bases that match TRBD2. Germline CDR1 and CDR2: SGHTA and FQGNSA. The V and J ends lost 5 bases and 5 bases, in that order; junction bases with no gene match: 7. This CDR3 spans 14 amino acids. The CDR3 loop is CASSTWTSTETQYF. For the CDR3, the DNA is TGTGCCAGCAGCACGTGGACTAGCACCGAGACCCAGTACTTC.

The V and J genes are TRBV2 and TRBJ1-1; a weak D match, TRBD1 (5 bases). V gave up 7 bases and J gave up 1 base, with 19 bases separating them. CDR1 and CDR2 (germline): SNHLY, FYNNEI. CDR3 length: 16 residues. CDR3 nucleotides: TGTGCCAGCATTCCCACGGGGGGGACTCCGAACACTGAAGCTTTCTTT. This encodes CASIPTGGTPNTEAFF.